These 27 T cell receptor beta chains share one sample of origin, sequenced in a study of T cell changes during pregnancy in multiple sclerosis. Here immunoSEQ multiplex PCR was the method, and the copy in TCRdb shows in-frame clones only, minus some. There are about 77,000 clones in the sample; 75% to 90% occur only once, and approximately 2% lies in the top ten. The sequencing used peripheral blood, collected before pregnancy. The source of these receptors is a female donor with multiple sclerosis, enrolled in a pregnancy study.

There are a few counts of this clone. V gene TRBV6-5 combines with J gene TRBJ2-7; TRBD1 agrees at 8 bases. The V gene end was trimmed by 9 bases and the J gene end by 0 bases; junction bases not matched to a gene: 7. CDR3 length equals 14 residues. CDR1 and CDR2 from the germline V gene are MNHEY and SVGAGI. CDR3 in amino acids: CARIPGTGSYEQYF. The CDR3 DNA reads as TGTGCCAGGATTCCCGGGACAGGCTCCTACGAGCAGTACTTC.

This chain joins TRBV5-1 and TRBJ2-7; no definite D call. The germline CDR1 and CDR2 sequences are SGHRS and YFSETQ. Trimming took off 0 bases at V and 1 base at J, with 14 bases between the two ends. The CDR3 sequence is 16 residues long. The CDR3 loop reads CASSLAPREESYEQYF. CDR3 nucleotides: TGCGCCAGCAGCTTGGCCCCCCGAGAGGAATCCTACGAGCAGTACTTC.

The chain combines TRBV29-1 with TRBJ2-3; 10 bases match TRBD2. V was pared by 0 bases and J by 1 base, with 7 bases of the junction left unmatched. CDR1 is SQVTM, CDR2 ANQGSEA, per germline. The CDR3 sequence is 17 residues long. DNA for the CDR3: TGCAGCGTTGAAGATCGGCTAGCGGGGGTCCGCACAGATACGCAGTATTTT. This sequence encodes CSVEDRLAGVRTDTQYF.

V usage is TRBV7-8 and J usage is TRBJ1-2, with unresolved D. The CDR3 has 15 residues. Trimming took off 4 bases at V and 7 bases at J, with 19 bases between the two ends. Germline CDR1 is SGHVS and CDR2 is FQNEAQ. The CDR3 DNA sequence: TGTGCCAGCAGCTGGAAAGGAGGCTCCGGAGCTGGCTACACCTTC. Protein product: CASSWKGGSGAGYTF.

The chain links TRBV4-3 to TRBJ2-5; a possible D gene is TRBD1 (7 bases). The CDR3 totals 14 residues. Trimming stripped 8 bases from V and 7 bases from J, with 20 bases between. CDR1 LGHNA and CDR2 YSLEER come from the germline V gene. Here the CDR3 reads CASSQGGGAGTQYF. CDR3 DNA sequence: TGCGCCAGCTCCCAAGGAGGGGGCGCTGGGACCCAGTACTTC.

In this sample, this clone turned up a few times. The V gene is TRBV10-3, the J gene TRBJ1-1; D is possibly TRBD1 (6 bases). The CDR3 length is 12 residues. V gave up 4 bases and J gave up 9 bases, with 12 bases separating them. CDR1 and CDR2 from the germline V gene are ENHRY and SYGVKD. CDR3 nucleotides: TGTGCCATCAGTGCAGGGCAGGGGAAAGCTTTCTTT. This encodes CAISAGQGKAFF.

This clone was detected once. The CDR3 reads CASSRTGTGSQKLFF. The CDR3 DNA reads TGTGCCAGCAGTCGTACCGGGACAGGGAGCCAAAAACTGTTTTTT. This chain links TRBV27 with TRBJ1-4, with TRBD1 matching over 9 bases. The CDR3 runs to 15 residues. Trimming cost V 5 bases and J 9 bases; bases outside gene matches: 10. Germline CDR1 is MNHEY and CDR2 is SMNVEV (reference sequence).

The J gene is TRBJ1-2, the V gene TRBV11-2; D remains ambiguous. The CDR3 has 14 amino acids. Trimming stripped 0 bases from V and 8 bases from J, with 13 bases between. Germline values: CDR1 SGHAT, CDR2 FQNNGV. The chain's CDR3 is CASSLDGQFSGYTF. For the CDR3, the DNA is TGTGCCAGCAGCTTAGATGGGCAGTTCTCCGGCTACACCTTC.

This chain's CDR3 is CASSGAGEDIQYF. The CDR3 region has the DNA TGTGCCAGTAGTGGGGCGGGGGAGGACATTCAGTACTTC. V usage is TRBV19 and J usage is TRBJ2-4; 7 nucleotides align to TRBD2. Germline V gene data show CDR1 as LNHDA and CDR2 as SQIVND (reference sequence). CDR3 length: 13 amino acids. V shed 5 bases, J shed 8 bases, and the junction held 6 bases outside the gene matches.

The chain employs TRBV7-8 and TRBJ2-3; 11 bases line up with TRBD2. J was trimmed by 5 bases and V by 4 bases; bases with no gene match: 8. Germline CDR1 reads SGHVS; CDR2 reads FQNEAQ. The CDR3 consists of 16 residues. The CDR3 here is CASSSLAGGPKDTQYF. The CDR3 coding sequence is TGTGCCAGCAGCTCCTTAGCGGGGGGGCCGAAAGATACGCAGTATTTT.

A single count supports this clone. CDR3 sequence: CASSDAGGQGEKLFF. As DNA, the CDR3 is TGTGCCAGCAGTGACGCGGGAGGGCAAGGAGAAAAACTGTTTTTT. This rearrangement joins TRBV28 to TRBJ1-4; no definite D call. The V end was cut by 5 bases, the J end by 8 bases, with 18 bases between. This CDR3 comprises 15 residues. Germline CDR1 and CDR2: MDHEN and SYDVKM.

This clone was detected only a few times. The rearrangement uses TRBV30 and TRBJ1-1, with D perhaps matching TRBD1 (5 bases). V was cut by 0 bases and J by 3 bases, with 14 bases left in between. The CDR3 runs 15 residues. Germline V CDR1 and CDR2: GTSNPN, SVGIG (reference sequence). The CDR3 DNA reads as TGTGCCTGGAGTGTAGTTGGGGCACATTACACTGAAGCTTTCTTT. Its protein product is CAWSVVGAHYTEAFF.

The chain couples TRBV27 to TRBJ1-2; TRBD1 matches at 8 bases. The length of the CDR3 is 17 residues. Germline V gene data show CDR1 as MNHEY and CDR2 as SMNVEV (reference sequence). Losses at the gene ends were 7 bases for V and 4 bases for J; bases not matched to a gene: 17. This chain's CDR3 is CASTFSVRGQEIYGYTF. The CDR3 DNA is TGTGCCAGCACCTTCTCGGTCAGGGGGCAAGAGATCTATGGCTACACCTTC.

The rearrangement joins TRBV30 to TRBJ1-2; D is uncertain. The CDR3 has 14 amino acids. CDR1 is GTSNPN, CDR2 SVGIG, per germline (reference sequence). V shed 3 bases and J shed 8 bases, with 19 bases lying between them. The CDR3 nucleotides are TGTGCCTGGAGGTCGGGAGGAAGGGTCCGGGGCTACACCTTC. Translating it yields CAWRSGGRVRGYTF.

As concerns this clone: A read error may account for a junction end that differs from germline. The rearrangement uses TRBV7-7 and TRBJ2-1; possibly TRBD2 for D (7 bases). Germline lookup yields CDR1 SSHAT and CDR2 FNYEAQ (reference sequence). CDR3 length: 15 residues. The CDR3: CASSLGGGSYNEQFF. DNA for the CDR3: TGTGCTAGCAGCTTAGGGGGGGGCTCCTACAATGAGCAGTTCTTC.

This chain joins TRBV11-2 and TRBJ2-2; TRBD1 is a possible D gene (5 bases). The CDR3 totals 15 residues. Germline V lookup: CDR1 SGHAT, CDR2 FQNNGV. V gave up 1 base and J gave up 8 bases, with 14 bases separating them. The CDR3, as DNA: TGTGCCAGCAGCTTAGGGCTTGGTGGGGCTGGGGAGCTGTTTTTT. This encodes CASSLGLGGAGELFF.

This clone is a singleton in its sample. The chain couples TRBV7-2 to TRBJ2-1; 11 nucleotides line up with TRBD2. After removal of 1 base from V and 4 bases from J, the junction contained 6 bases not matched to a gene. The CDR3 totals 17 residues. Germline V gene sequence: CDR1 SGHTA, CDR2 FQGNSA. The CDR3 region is CASSLVVAGGLYNEQFF. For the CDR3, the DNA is TGTGCCAGCAGCTTAGTCGTAGCGGGGGGGCTGTACAATGAGCAGTTCTTC.

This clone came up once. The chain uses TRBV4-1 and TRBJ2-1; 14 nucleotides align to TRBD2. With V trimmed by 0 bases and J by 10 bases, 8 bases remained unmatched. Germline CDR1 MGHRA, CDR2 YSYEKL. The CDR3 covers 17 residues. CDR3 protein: CASSQDGGLAGALEQFF. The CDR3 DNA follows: TGCGCCAGCAGCCAAGATGGGGGACTAGCGGGGGCCCTCGAGCAGTTCTTC.

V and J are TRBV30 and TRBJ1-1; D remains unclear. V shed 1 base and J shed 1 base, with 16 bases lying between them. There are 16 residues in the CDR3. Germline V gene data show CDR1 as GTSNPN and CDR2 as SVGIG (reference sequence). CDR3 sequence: CAWSDPPHRGNTEAFF. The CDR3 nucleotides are TGTGCCTGGAGTGACCCCCCTCACCGGGGGAACACTGAAGCTTTCTTT.

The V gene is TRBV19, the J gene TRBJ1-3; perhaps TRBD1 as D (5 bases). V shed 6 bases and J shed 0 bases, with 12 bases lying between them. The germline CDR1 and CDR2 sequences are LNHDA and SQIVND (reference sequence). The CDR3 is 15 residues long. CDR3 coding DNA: TGTGCCAGTAGCCTGACAGCCGTCTCTGGAAACACCATATATTTT. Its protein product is CASSLTAVSGNTIYF.

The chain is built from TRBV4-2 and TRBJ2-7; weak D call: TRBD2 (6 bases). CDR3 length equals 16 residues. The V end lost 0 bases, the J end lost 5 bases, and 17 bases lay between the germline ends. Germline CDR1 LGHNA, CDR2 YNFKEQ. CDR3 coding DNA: TGTGCCAGCAGCCAAGATTTCGGGACTGCCGCCGACGAGCAGTACTTC. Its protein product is CASSQDFGTAADEQYF.

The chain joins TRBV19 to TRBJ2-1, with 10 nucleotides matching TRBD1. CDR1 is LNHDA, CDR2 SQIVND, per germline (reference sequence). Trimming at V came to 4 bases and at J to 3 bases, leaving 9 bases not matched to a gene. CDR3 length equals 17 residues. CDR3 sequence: CASSRGSGTGVYNEQFF. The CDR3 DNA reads TGTGCCAGTAGTAGAGGTAGCGGGACAGGGGTCTACAATGAGCAGTTCTTC. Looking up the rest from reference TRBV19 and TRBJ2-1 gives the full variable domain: DGGITQSPKYLFRKEGQNVTLSCEQNLNHDAMYWYRQDPGQGLRLIYYSQIVNDFQKGDIAEGYSVSREKKESFPLTVTSAQKNPTAFYLCASSRGSGTGVYNEQFFGPGTRLTVL.

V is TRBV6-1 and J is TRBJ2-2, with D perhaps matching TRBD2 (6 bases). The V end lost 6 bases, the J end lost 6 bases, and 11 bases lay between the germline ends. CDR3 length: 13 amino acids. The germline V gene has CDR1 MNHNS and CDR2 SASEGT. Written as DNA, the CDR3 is TGTGCCAGCAGGAGTAGGAGGGCCGGGGAGCTGTTTTTT. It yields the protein CASRSRRAGELFF.

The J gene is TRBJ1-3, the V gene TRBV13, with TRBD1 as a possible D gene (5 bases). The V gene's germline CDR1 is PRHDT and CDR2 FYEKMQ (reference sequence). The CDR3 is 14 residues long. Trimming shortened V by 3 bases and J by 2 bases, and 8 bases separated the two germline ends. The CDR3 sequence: CASSFSGAGNTIYF. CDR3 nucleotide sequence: TGTGCCAGCAGCTTTTCGGGGGCTGGAAACACCATATATTTT. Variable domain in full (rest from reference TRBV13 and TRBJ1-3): AAGVIQSPRHLIKEKRETATLKCYPIPRHDTVYWYQQGPGQDPQFLISFYEKMQSDKGSIPDRFSAQQFSDYHSELNMSSLELGDSALYFCASSFSGAGNTIYFGEGSWLTVV.

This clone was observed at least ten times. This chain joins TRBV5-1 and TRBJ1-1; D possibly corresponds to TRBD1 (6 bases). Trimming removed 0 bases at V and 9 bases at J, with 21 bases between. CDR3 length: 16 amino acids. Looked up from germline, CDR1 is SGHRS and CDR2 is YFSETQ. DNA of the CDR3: TGCGCCAGCAGCTTGGTCACCGCTTCGACAGGCCCTCAAGCTTTCTTT. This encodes CASSLVTASTGPQAFF. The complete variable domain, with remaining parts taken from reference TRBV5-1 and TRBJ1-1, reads KAGVTQTPRYLIKTRGQQVTLSCSPISGHRSVSWYQQTPGQGLQFLFEYFSETQRNKGNFPGRFSGRQFSNSRSEMNVSTLELGDSALYLCASSLVTASTGPQAFFGQGTRLTVV.

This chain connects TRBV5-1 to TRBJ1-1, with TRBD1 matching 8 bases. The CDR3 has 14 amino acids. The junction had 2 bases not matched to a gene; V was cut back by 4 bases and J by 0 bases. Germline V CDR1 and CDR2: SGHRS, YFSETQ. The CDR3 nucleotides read TGCGCCAGCAGCATGACAGGGGTGAACACTGAAGCTTTCTTT. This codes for CASSMTGVNTEAFF. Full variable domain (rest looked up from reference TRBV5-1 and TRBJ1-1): KAGVTQTPRYLIKTRGQQVTLSCSPISGHRSVSWYQQTPGQGLQFLFEYFSETQRNKGNFPGRFSGRQFSNSRSEMNVSTLELGDSALYLCASSMTGVNTEAFFGQGTRLTVV.

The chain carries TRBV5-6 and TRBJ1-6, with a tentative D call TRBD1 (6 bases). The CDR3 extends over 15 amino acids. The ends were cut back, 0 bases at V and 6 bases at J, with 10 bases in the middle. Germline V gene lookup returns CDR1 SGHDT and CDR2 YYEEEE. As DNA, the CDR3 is TGTGCCAGCAGCTTGGCCGACAGGCGTAATTCACCCCTCCACTTT. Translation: CASSLADRRNSPLHF.